Described below is a single TCR beta chain sequence and its context. This record comes from a study of technical replicates of blood from a handful of donors. This table comes from immunoSEQ multiplex PCR, and its TCRdb copy is limited to in-frame clones, with some not included. Among about 69,000 clones listed, approximately 89% were seen once. The CDR3 runs 16 residues. With 0 bases clipped from V and 3 bases from J, the junction kept 7 bases outside the gene matches. Germline loops: CDR1 SGHRS, CDR2 YFSETQ. The sequenced sample consisted of PBMCs. This clonotype was sampled from a human donor in good health. Some clones in this sample may be carry-over from other donors' samples. The chain joins TRBV5-1 to TRBJ2-3; the match to TRBD2 covers 7 bases. For the CDR3, the DNA is TGCGCCAGCAGCTTGGCCAAGGGCGGGGGAACAGATACGCAGTATTTT. Its translation is CASSLAKGGGTDTQYF.